The rows below give T cell receptor beta chains drawn from one sample of a study of siplizumab effects on memory and regulatory T cells. Libraries were prepared by immunoSEQ multiplex PCR; TCRdb keeps only in-frame clonotypes and omits some of them. This sample yields 100,000 or so clones, of which 92% are seen a single time; around 0.73% belongs to the top ten. The material sequenced was Tregs sorted from blood. The origin of the receptors is a human donor in good health. The CDR3 runs from the conserved cysteine through the conserved F or W. A D gene is named only where the DNA matches it firmly.

length: 15
V: TRBV6-1
J: TRBJ1-3
D: NA
DNA: TGTGCCAGCAGTGAGGGTCCATCCTCTGGAAACACCATATATTTT
CDR3: CASSEGPSSGNTIYF

length: 13
V: TRBV7-9
J: TRBJ2-1
D: NA
DNA: TGTGCCAGCAGCTCGAAACTAGGTTACGAGCAGTTCTTC
CDR3: CASSSKLGYEQFF

length: 12
V: TRBV19
J: TRBJ2-4
D: NA
DNA: TGTGCCAGTAGTCCTACCACGAACATTCAGTACTTC
CDR3: CASSPTTNIQYF

length: 16
V: TRBV10-3
J: TRBJ2-1
D: NA
DNA: TGTGCCATCAGTGACAGCGGCGGGGTCTCCTACAATGAGCAGTTCTTC
CDR3: CAISDSGGVSYNEQFF

length: 12
V: TRBV14
J: TRBJ1-3
D: NA
DNA: TGTGCCAGCAGCCAAGGAGGAAACACCATATATTTT
CDR3: CASSQGGNTIYF

length: 19
V: TRBV5-1
J: TRBJ2-6
D: NA
DNA: TGCGCCAGCAGCCCGCCGAGGCGGGACGTACTCTCTGGGGCCAACGTCCTGACTTTC
CDR3: CASSPPRRDVLSGANVLTF

length: 14
V: TRBV29-1
J: TRBJ2-1
D: NA
DNA: TGCAGCGTTGAACCCAGGGGGGTCTACAATGAGCAGTTCTTC
CDR3: CSVEPRGVYNEQFF

length: 12
V: TRBV29-1
J: TRBJ1-1
D: TRBD1
DNA: TGCAGCGTCGACAGGGGATACACTGAAGCTTTCTTT
CDR3: CSVDRGYTEAFF

length: 18
V: TRBV12-5
J: TRBJ2-7
D: TRBD2
DNA: TGTGCTAGTGGTTTGGTACGAGGGAGCGCGGGAGGTCGCAGCGAGCAGTACTTC
CDR3: CASGLVRGSAGGRSEQYF

length: 11
V: TRBV5-5
J: TRBJ2-3
D: NA
DNA: TGTGCCAGCAGCTTCGGAGATACGCAGTATTTT
CDR3: CASSFGDTQYF

length: 14
V: TRBV6-1
J: TRBJ2-2
D: NA
DNA: TGTGCCAGCAGTGCCTACAGGGTCACCGGGGAGCTGTTTTTT
CDR3: CASSAYRVTGELFF

length: 17
V: TRBV7-8
J: TRBJ2-1
D: TRBD2
DNA: TGTGCCAGCAGCTTTGGCCCTAGCGGGAGTGGGTGGGATGAGCAGTTCTTC
CDR3: CASSFGPSGSGWDEQFF

length: 14
V: TRBV18
J: TRBJ2-7
D: NA
DNA: TGTGCCAGCTCGCACGGGACATTGAAGGCCGAGCAGTACTTC
CDR3: CASSHGTLKAEQYF

length: 14
V: TRBV6-1
J: TRBJ1-4
D: NA
DNA: TGTGCCAGCAGTTCACGGGACACCTCTTCAAAACTGTTTTTT
CDR3: CASSSRDTSSKLFF

length: 13
V: TRBV28
J: TRBJ1-2
D: NA
DNA: TGTGCCAGCAGCCTGGGACACCTCTATGGCTACACCTTC
CDR3: CASSLGHLYGYTF

length: 14
V: TRBV4-2
J: TRBJ2-3
D: NA
DNA: TGTGCCAGCAGCCAAGGGGGGGGCCCAGATACGCAGTATTTT
CDR3: CASSQGGGPDTQYF

length: 16
V: TRBV5-4
J: TRBJ2-1
D: TRBD1
DNA: TGTGCCAGCAGCACCCGACAGGGAAGGTCCTACAATGAGCAGTTCTTC
CDR3: CASSTRQGRSYNEQFF

length: 15
V: TRBV5-4
J: TRBJ2-5
D: TRBD1
DNA: TGTGCCAGCAGCCGGGGACAGGGGACGGGAGAGACCCAGTACTTC
CDR3: CASSRGQGTGETQYF

length: 15
V: TRBV5-6
J: TRBJ1-4
D: NA
DNA: TGTGCCAGCAGCTTTGGGGGAAGAGGAGGTGAAAAACTGTTTTTT
CDR3: CASSFGGRGGEKLFF

length: 16
V: TRBV11-2
J: TRBJ2-4
D: NA
DNA: TGTGCCAGCAGCTTAGTGGGGGAGTTGGACAAAAACATTCAGTACTTC
CDR3: CASSLVGELDKNIQYF

length: 14
V: TRBV2
J: TRBJ1-6
D: TRBD1
DNA: TGTGCCAGAAGACAGGGGAACTTAGGGTCACCCCTCCACTTT
CDR3: CARRQGNLGSPLHF

length: 14
V: TRBV7-9
J: TRBJ2-7
D: NA
DNA: TGTGCCAGCAGCACGGACGGGACTCCGTACTGGCAGTACTTC
CDR3: CASSTDGTPYWQYF